This T cell receptor beta chain was found in a study of blood T cell repertoires in COVID-19 (dated by TCRdb to 2020 to 2022). In terms of the full investigation: Samples from collaborators originated in the United States, Italy and Spain and spanned both the acute and convalescent phases of COVID-19. The dataset comprised deeply sampled blood TCRbeta repertoires from subjects exposed to, actively infected with, or recovered from COVID-19. Where available, HLA class I and class II types were taken from metadata supplied by the sample provider and were not determined by assay-based typing. The repertoires were made available in a free public database intended to serve as a resource for research on the immune response to SARS-CoV-2. Samples came from the ongoing ImmuneRACE study (first 160 participants) plus 1,254 subjects from 6 global collaborators. Sample metadata almost always included a de-identified subject ID, COVID-19 status, age in years and sex. The material from the prospective study consisted of cDNA or gDNA derived from T cells, B-cell-depleted T cells, or PBMCs.

On this clone itself: Its antigen is not yet known. No base-level quality is on record; no much larger clone is a single base apart.

Summary of the overall study and its limitations: How much clinical and demographic metadata was included differed by source and by participant, and the metadata was provided uncurated.

Sequences KGHSH (CDR1) and LQKENI (CDR2) are obtained from the germline V gene. V is trimmed back by 6 bases and J by 4 bases, and the junction contains 8 bases that no gene match accounts for. The CDR3 holds 15 amino acids from the cysteine to the phenylalanine. Of all the DNA, just the CDR3 is kept, 45 bases in frame from base 1. The immunoSEQ Assay, a bias-controlled multiplex PCR, was used to amplify TCRbeta CDR3 regions from genomic DNA. Processing in the source paper ran as follows. Nucleated cell counts per sample were estimated from amplification of reference gene primers within the assay. Sequence reads were collapsed and filtered to measure the absolute abundance of every unique TCRbeta CDR3 rearrangement. For each sample, productive Simpson clonality was calculated by taking the square root of Simpson's diversity index across productive rearrangements. This immuneACCESS table, as held by TCRdb, lists in-frame sequences with V and J called but not all clones. Of the missing ones, under half trace to an unresolved V gene in checked studies; the others have no known cause. The V and J calls and clone size come from that table; D and trimming were worked out from the DNA. In all, the sample holds about 220,000 clones, and around 80% of those were seen once. Clones ranked in the top ten supply about 5% of the sample.

Whole blood was collected in K2EDTA tubes by collaborating institutions according to the institutions' own protocols. For TCRbeta analysis, collaborators shipped samples in one of three forms: frozen whole blood, isolated PBMCs, or DNA extracted from either of those sample types. The TCR originated in a human donor in a cohort sampled during active COVID-19. The chain employs TRBV18 and TRBJ2-5, with 10 bases in between that match TRBD1. Sequenced sample: peripheral blood. The DNA sequence is TGTGCCAGCTCTCGCGGACAGGGGGGAAGAGAGACCCAGTACTTC. The resulting protein is CASSRGQGGRETQYF.